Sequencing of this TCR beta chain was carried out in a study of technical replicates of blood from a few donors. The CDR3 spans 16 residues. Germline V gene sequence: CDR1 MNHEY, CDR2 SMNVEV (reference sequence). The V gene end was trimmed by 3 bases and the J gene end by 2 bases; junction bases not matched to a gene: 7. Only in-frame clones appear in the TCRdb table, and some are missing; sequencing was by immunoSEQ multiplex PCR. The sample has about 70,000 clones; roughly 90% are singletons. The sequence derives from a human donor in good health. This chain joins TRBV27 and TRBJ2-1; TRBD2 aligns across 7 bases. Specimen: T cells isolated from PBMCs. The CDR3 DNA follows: TGTGCCAGCAGTTTTCCCGGAGCGGGACCCTACAATGAGCAGTTCTTC. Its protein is CASSFPGAGPYNEQFF.